These 7 T cell receptor beta chains came from one sample sequenced in a study of Graves' ophthalmopathy and Graves' hyperthyroidism. For repertoire sequencing, the TCR beta CDR3 regions were amplified from RNA transcripts. Amplification began with first-round RT-PCR using HTBI primers, then second-round multiplex PCR was performed. TCRdb re-derived calls from the multiplex PCR reads in MiXCR, one entry per CDR3 protein. The sample lists a few hundred thousand distinct CDR3 sequences; more than 20% were seen once. The sample comprised peripheral blood. These receptors originate from a woman between 18 and 29 years old with stable Graves' hyperthyroidism.

This clonotype has a count of ten or more. The chain carries TRBV30 and TRBJ2-5; tentative D call: TRBD1 (6 bases). Trimming took off 2 bases at V and 4 bases at J, with 17 bases between the two ends. The CDR3 has 15 residues. The V gene's germline CDR1 is GTSNPN and CDR2 SVGIG (reference sequence). The CDR3 DNA follows: TGTGCCTGGAGTCCGGACAGCCTCCTAGGAGAGACCCAGTACTTC. It yields the protein CAWSPDSLLGETQYF.

Ten or more counts support this clonotype. The chain is built from TRBV6-2 or TRBV6-3 and TRBJ2-2; 7 positions match TRBD2. Looked up from germline, CDR1 is MNHEY and CDR2 is SVGEGT. The CDR3 has 18 residues. V lost 7 bases and J lost 3; bases outside the gene matches: 17. The CDR3 nucleotides read TGTGCCAGCAACCATAAGCGGGACTTTTTTAGCTACACCGGGGAGCTGTTTTTT. As protein: CASNHKRDFFSYTGELFF.

This clonotype was picked up many times. J is TRBJ1-1 and V is TRBV19; D is undetermined. The germline gives CDR1 LNHDA, CDR2 SQIVND (reference sequence). This CDR3 has 11 residues. Between the trimmed V and J ends, which lost 9 bases and 1 base, there was a span of 6 bases. This CDR3 reads CASQENTEAFF. The CDR3 coding sequence is TGTGCCAGCCAAGAGAACACTGAAGCTTTCTTT.

This clonotype was detected many times. The genes are TRBV2 and TRBJ1-2, with D tentatively TRBD1 (5 bases). This CDR3 spans 12 amino acids. Per the germline V gene, CDR1 is SNHLY and CDR2 is FYNNEI. Trimming removed 8 bases at V and 4 bases at J, with 11 bases between. CDR3 residues: CASLGQGYGYTF. Written as DNA, the CDR3 is TGTGCCAGCCTTGGGCAGGGCTATGGCTACACCTTC.

The table lists this clonotype with many counts. The chain links TRBV7-2 to TRBJ1-2; 9 bases line up with TRBD1. V trimming: 5 bases; J trimming: 4 bases; junction bases outside the gene matches: 5. Germline V CDR1 and CDR2: SGHTA, FQGNSA. The CDR3 is 14 residues long. In DNA, the CDR3 is TGTGCCAGCAGCCCCCGACAGGGGGGCTATGGCTACACCTTC. It codes for CASSPRQGGYGYTF.

The J gene is TRBJ1-1, the V gene TRBV6-1; D gene unclear. The V gene's germline CDR1 is MNHNS and CDR2 SASEGT. The CDR3 length is 15 residues. The V end lost 6 bases, the J end lost 0 bases, and 14 bases lay between the germline ends. CDR3 DNA: TGTGCCAGCAGCCACAAGATTACAATGAACACTGAAGCTTTCTTT. Encoded protein: CASSHKITMNTEAFF.

This clonotype was seen ten or more times. The chain uses TRBV6-2 or TRBV6-3 and TRBJ2-7; no clear D gene. The CDR3 sequence is 16 residues long. CDR1 and CDR2 from the germline V gene are MNHEY and SVGEGT. The germline V and J ends were trimmed by 2 bases and 5 bases, with 19 bases remaining between them. CDR3 sequence: CASSYPVGFSLHEQYF. CDR3 DNA sequence: TGTGCCAGCAGTTACCCGGTGGGCTTTAGTTTGCACGAGCAGTACTTC.